These T cell receptor beta chains were read from a single sample in a study of T cell responses to AZD1222 COVID-19 vaccine. Profiling relied on immunoSEQ multiplex PCR, and the TCRdb table lists in-frame clones only, not all of them. Seen here are about 80,000 clones, more than 85% observed once, and the top ten hold roughly 8%. The sequences come from peripheral blood, collected 28 days after the second AZD1222 dose. The receptors were gathered from an adult who received the AZD1222 COVID-19 vaccine. CDR3s include the opening cysteine and the closing phenylalanine or tryptophan. A D gene is named only where the DNA matches it firmly. The size entry is marked missing in some rows and otherwise reads once, few, many or a size class.

TRBJ1-4	NA	TRBV6-5	NA	CASSYSSSNEKLFF	TGTGCCAGCAGTTACTCGTCCTCTAATGAAAAACTGTTTTTT
TRBJ2-7	once	TRBV7-8	TRBD2	CASSLLGLSVIEQYF	TGTGCCAGCAGCTTATTGGGACTATCCGTGATAGAGCAGTACTTC
TRBJ1-1	NA	TRBV5-1	NA	CASSVQASNTEAFF	TGCGCCAGCAGCGTTCAGGCAAGCAACACTGAAGCTTTCTTT
TRBJ2-2	NA	TRBV29-1	TRBD2	CSVEDWGTSGRTGELFF	TGCAGCGTTGAAGATTGGGGGACTAGCGGGAGAACCGGGGAGCTGTTTTTT
TRBJ2-7	NA	TRBV30	TRBD1	CAWSVLWSATGTHEQYF	TGTGCCTGGAGTGTACTTTGGTCCGCGACAGGGACGCACGAGCAGTACTTC
TRBJ2-2	NA	TRBV3-1/TRBV3-2	NA	CASSPRQSMGTGELFF	TGTGCCAGCAGCCCTCGACAGAGCATGGGCACCGGGGAGCTGTTTTTT
TRBJ1-3	NA	TRBV6-2/TRBV6-3	NA	CASSYGRLTGNTIYF	TGTGCCAGCAGTTACGGACGCCTGACTGGAAACACCATATATTTT
TRBJ1-2	NA	TRBV28	NA	CASSFGTYYGYTF	TGTGCCAGCAGTTTCGGAACCTACTATGGCTACACCTTC
TRBJ1-1	NA	TRBV5-1	NA	CASSLVQGTEAFF	TGCGCCAGCAGCTTGGTCCAGGGCACTGAAGCTTTCTTT
TRBJ2-7	NA	TRBV18	NA	CASSPPIIDRGSYEQYF	TGTGCCAGCTCACCACCTATAATAGACCGAGGATCCTACGAGCAGTACTTC
TRBJ1-2	NA	TRBV7-9	NA	CASTKKQGLSTRNYGYTF	TGTGCCAGCACCAAAAAACAGGGCTTGAGCACCAGAAACTATGGCTACACCTTC
TRBJ2-7	NA	TRBV15	NA	CATSTGLSYEQYF	TGTGCCACCAGCACGGGCCTCTCCTACGAGCAGTACTTC
TRBJ1-4	NA	TRBV25-1	TRBD1	CASSDGQGVFEKLFF	TGTGCCAGCAGTGACGGACAGGGAGTCTTTGAAAAACTGTTTTTT
TRBJ1-2	NA	TRBV7-9	NA	CASSLESYGYTF	TGTGCCAGCAGCTTAGAGTCTTATGGCTACACCTTC
TRBJ1-1	NA	TRBV7-6	NA	CASSLGMGLGNTEAFF	TGTGCCAGCAGCTTAGGAATGGGGTTAGGGAACACTGAAGCTTTCTTT
TRBJ2-1	NA	TRBV19	TRBD2	CASSIFSGSSYNEQFF	TGTGCCAGTAGTATCTTTAGCGGGAGCTCCTACAATGAGCAGTTCTTC
TRBJ1-1	NA	TRBV7-3	NA	CASSPRVNTEAFF	TGTGCCAGCAGCCCCAGGGTAAACACTGAAGCTTTCTTT
TRBJ2-7	NA	TRBV28	NA	CASRENYEQYF	TGTGCCAGCAGGGAAAACTACGAGCAGTACTTC
TRBJ2-1	NA	TRBV9	NA	CASSVGDRKNNEQFF	TGTGCCAGCAGCGTAGGGGACCGGAAAAACAATGAGCAGTTCTTC
TRBJ2-1	NA	TRBV29-1	TRBD2	CSVLGTSGLSYNEQFF	TGCAGCGTGCTAGGGACTAGCGGGCTCTCCTACAATGAGCAGTTCTTC
TRBJ1-2	NA	TRBV11-2	NA	CASSSLTGRRNGYTF	TGTGCCAGCAGCTCACTGACAGGAAGGAGAAATGGCTACACCTTC
TRBJ2-3	NA	TRBV3-1/TRBV3-2	NA	CASSPVSWTTQYF	TGTGCCAGCAGCCCGGTGTCCTGGACTACGCAGTATTTT
TRBJ2-5	NA	TRBV28	TRBD1	CASRTRQGATDETQYF	TGTGCCAGCAGAACCCGACAGGGGGCAACCGACGAGACCCAGTACTTC
TRBJ1-2	NA	TRBV25-1	NA	CASGGDVPPGYTF	TGTGCCAGCGGCGGAGACGTTCCCCCGGGCTACACCTTC
TRBJ2-3	few	TRBV5-4	TRBD2	CASSFGAGGADTQYF	TGTGCCAGCAGCTTCGGAGCGGGAGGGGCAGATACGCAGTATTTT
TRBJ2-5	NA	TRBV6-5	NA	CASSHSGGETQYF	TGTGCCAGCAGTCACTCCGGCGGGGAGACCCAGTACTTC
TRBJ2-7	NA	TRBV29-1	NA	CSVEIRAHEQYF	TGCAGCGTTGAGATCAGGGCCCACGAGCAGTACTTC
TRBJ2-5	NA	TRBV20-1	NA	CSASSETQYF	TGCAGTGCTAGTTCTGAGACCCAGTACTTC
TRBJ2-7	NA	TRBV2	TRBD1	CASSTGGRYEQYF	TGTGCCAGCAGTACAGGGGGCCGCTACGAGCAGTACTTC
TRBJ1-2	NA	TRBV7-2	NA	CASSTQPNDYGYTF	TGTGCCAGCAGCACACAGCCAAATGACTATGGCTACACCTTC
TRBJ1-6	NA	TRBV15	TRBD1	CATSRGNRGHNSPLHF	TGTGCCACCAGCAGGGGAAACAGGGGGCATAATTCACCCCTCCACTTT
TRBJ2-3	few	TRBV3-1/TRBV3-2	TRBD2	CASSQARGGFGDTQYF	TGTGCCAGCAGCCAAGCTCGGGGGGGGTTTGGAGATACGCAGTATTTT
TRBJ2-3	NA	TRBV9	TRBD2	CASSPGGGGTDTQYF	TGTGCCAGCAGCCCAGGTGGGGGAGGGACAGATACGCAGTATTTT
TRBJ1-1	NA	TRBV28	NA	CASTGRRGKAFF	TGTGCCAGCACCGGGAGACGGGGTAAGGCTTTCTTT
TRBJ2-1	NA	TRBV19	NA	CASSILGSQAAYNEQFF	TGTGCCAGTAGTATTCTGGGATCGCAGGCGGCCTACAATGAGCAGTTCTTC